These T cell receptor beta chains were read from a single sample in a study of cytomegalovirus exposure and HLA in healthy donors. Clones were read by immunoSEQ multiplex PCR, and TCRdb kept only the in-frame ones, dropping some. The sample includes some 150,000 clones, roughly 9.8% seen only once; the top ten take under 2%. Sequences were obtained from PBMCs. The source of these receptors is a man aged 45-60 years in good health and CMV-seronegative. The CDR3 runs from the conserved cysteine through the conserved F or W. Fields, in order: V gene, J gene, D gene, clone size, CDR3 protein, CDR3 DNA. A D gene is named only where the DNA matches it firmly. Expanded clones are given a class, and other clones once, few, many or no size at all.

>TRBV19|TRBJ1-1|-|few
CASSSKGDTEAFF
TGTGCCAGTAGTTCCAAGGGGGACACTGAAGCTTTCTTT
>TRBV18|TRBJ2-6|-|few
CASSPAVAGANVLTF
TGTGCCAGCTCACCGGCAGTGGCTGGGGCCAACGTCCTGACTTTC
>TRBV19|TRBJ2-5|TRBD2|-
CASSIIGGSIQETQYF
TGTGCCAGTAGTATTATTGGCGGGAGTATCCAAGAGACCCAGTACTTC
>TRBV25-1|TRBJ2-4|-|few
CASSAGILAKNIQYF
TGTGCCAGCAGTGCCGGGATTTTAGCCAAAAACATTCAGTACTTC
>TRBV4-1|TRBJ2-6|-|-
CASSQDRGTGANVLTF
TGCGCCAGCAGCCAAGACCGGGGTACTGGGGCCAACGTCCTGACTTTC
>TRBV9|TRBJ1-3|-|-
CASSVEGSSGNTIYF
TGTGCCAGCAGCGTAGAAGGGAGCTCTGGAAACACCATATATTTT
>TRBV28|TRBJ1-1|-|few
CASSLRTDLNTEAFF
TGTGCCAGCAGTCTTAGGACTGATCTGAACACTGAAGCTTTCTTT
>TRBV6-1|TRBJ2-7|TRBD2|few
CASSEDERGGAYEQYF
TGTGCCAGCAGTGAAGACGAGCGGGGGGGCGCGTACGAGCAGTACTTC
>TRBV5-7|TRBJ2-5|TRBD2|few
CASNTSGGNRETQYF
TGTGCCAGCAACACTAGCGGGGGTAACCGGGAGACCCAGTACTTC
>TRBV11-2|TRBJ2-7|TRBD2|few
CASSLTSGSGWYEQYF
TGTGCCAGCAGCTTAACCAGCGGGAGTGGGTGGTACGAGCAGTACTTC
>TRBV19|TRBJ1-1|-|-
CTSSIRGNTEAFF
TGTACCAGTAGTATTAGGGGGAACACTGAAGCTTTCTTT
>TRBV2|TRBJ2-3|-|few
CASERDSDTQYF
TGTGCCTCAGAGCGAGACTCGGATACGCAGTATTTT
>TRBV10-3|TRBJ1-1|-|few
CAISGGGPRNTEAFF
TGTGCCATCAGTGGGGGAGGTCCGAGGAACACTGAAGCTTTCTTT
>TRBV11-2|TRBJ2-1|-|few
CASSLAETRFF
TGTGCCAGCAGCTTAGCAGAGACACGGTTCTTC
>TRBV9|TRBJ1-2|-|few
CASSLGRQGDGYTF
TGTGCCAGCAGCCTTGGGCGGCAGGGTGATGGCTACACCTTC
>TRBV10-3|TRBJ1-1|TRBD1|few
CAISESLGGDWNTEAFF
TGTGCCATCAGTGAGTCTTTAGGGGGCGATTGGAACACTGAAGCTTTCTTT
>TRBV28|TRBJ2-7|TRBD2|-
CASSGGEEQYF
TGTGCCAGCAGTGGGGGGGAGGAGCAGTACTTC
>TRBV6-1|TRBJ2-2|-|few
CASSEVGRAGELFF
TGTGCCAGCAGTGAAGTGGGCAGGGCCGGGGAGCTGTTTTTT
>TRBV5-1|TRBJ2-5|TRBD2|-
CASSLGLAGGGTQYF
TGCGCCAGCAGCTTGGGGCTAGCGGGCGGCGGGACCCAGTACTTC
>TRBV28|TRBJ2-7|TRBD2|-
CASTKQHGREQYF
TGTGCCAGCACCAAACAACACGGGAGGGAGCAGTACTTC
>TRBV2|TRBJ1-5|TRBD1|-
CASRPGQVGNQPQHF
TGTGCCAGCAGACCGGGACAGGTGGGCAATCAGCCCCAGCATTTT
>TRBV7-3|TRBJ2-2|-|few
CASSPRQATRTGELFF
TGTGCCAGCAGCCCACGACAGGCCACCCGAACCGGGGAGCTGTTTTTT
>TRBV7-6|TRBJ2-1|-|few
CASGGNEQFF
TGTGCCAGCGGAGGCAATGAGCAGTTCTTC
>TRBV5-1|TRBJ2-5|TRBD1|few
CASSLTGGSETQYF
TGCGCCAGCAGCTTGACAGGGGGCTCGGAGACCCAGTACTTC
>TRBV6-5|TRBJ1-3|TRBD1|-
CASSGQALAGNTIYF
TGTGCCAGCAGTGGACAGGCCTTAGCTGGAAACACCATATATTTT
>TRBV12-5|TRBJ2-7|TRBD2|-
CASGLGLAVYEQYF
TGTGCTAGTGGTTTGGGTCTAGCGGTTTACGAGCAGTACTTC
>TRBV28|TRBJ1-4|TRBD1|few
CASRRQGSNEKLFF
TGTGCCAGCAGACGACAGGGGTCTAATGAAAAACTGTTTTTT
>TRBV28|TRBJ2-7|TRBD1|-
CASSFARTGTYEQYF
TGTGCCAGCAGTTTCGCCCGGACAGGGACCTACGAGCAGTACTTC
>TRBV28|TRBJ1-4|TRBD1|few
CASSSQGRFDEKLFF
TGTGCCAGCAGTTCACAGGGGAGATTCGACGAAAAACTGTTTTTT
>TRBV5-4|TRBJ1-4|TRBD1|-
CASSAPGQPYEKLFF
TGTGCCAGCAGCGCTCCGGGACAGCCTTATGAAAAACTGTTTTTT
>TRBV7-9|TRBJ2-3|TRBD2|-
CASSSRRTSGSGATQYF
TGTGCCAGCAGCTCGAGACGGACTAGCGGGAGTGGCGCTACGCAGTATTTT
>TRBV5-1|TRBJ2-1|TRBD2|-
CASSLWGTSGTDEQFF
TGCGCCAGCAGCTTGTGGGGGACTAGCGGGACCGATGAGCAGTTCTTC
>TRBV6-1|TRBJ2-7|TRBD2|-
CASSAPIWTSGKGKQYF
TGTGCCAGCAGTGCTCCTATCTGGACTAGCGGGAAGGGTAAGCAGTACTTC
>TRBV29-1|TRBJ2-7|TRBD1|-
CSVAQGQGASYEQYF
TGCAGCGTCGCGCAAGGACAGGGGGCCTCCTACGAGCAGTACTTC
>TRBV11-1|TRBJ1-1|-|-
CASRGGDGTEAFF
TGTGCCAGCAGAGGAGGGGATGGGACTGAAGCTTTCTTT
>TRBV2|TRBJ1-6|TRBD1|-
CASSGAGTGSSYNSPLHF
TGTGCCAGCAGTGGAGCCGGGACAGGGAGCTCCTATAATTCACCCCTCCACTTT
>TRBV27|TRBJ2-7|TRBD1|-
CASSPSGTGFYEQYF
TGTGCCAGCAGTCCATCCGGGACAGGGTTCTACGAGCAGTACTTC
>TRBV27|TRBJ2-4|TRBD2|-
CASSFSSGIFRAKNIQYF
TGTGCCAGCAGTTTTAGTAGCGGGATTTTTAGAGCCAAAAACATTCAGTACTTC
>TRBV28|TRBJ1-5|-|few
CASSLGGPKPQHF
TGTGCCAGCAGCCTCGGGGGTCCCAAGCCCCAGCATTTT
>TRBV5-1|TRBJ1-5|-|few
CASSSGGGGNQPQHF
TGCGCCAGCAGCAGTGGCGGTGGCGGCAATCAGCCCCAGCATTTT
>TRBV7-3|TRBJ1-1|TRBD1|few
CASSLIGQGTEAFF
TGTGCCAGCAGCTTAATCGGACAGGGCACTGAAGCTTTCTTT
>TRBV5-6|TRBJ2-7|-|-
CASSLNGQGTYEQYF
TGTGCCAGCAGCTTGAACGGCCAGGGGACCTACGAGCAGTACTTC
>TRBV7-9|TRBJ2-7|TRBD2|few
CASSPRLGGSSYEQYF
TGTGCCAGCAGCCCGAGATTGGGCGGGAGCTCCTACGAGCAGTACTTC
>TRBV19|TRBJ2-3|-|-
CASSFSASTDTQYF
TGTGCCAGTAGTTTTAGCGCGAGCACAGATACGCAGTATTTT
>TRBV6-1|TRBJ2-1|-|few
CASSEAWTVRSYNEQFF
TGTGCCAGCAGTGAAGCGTGGACAGTCAGGTCCTACAATGAGCAGTTCTTC
>TRBV23-1|TRBJ1-2|-|-
CASSRETDLTWGYTF
TGCGCCAGCAGTCGAGAGACAGATCTGACGTGGGGCTACACCTTC
>TRBV28|TRBJ2-7|TRBD1|-
CASWDRGLYEQYF
TGTGCCAGCTGGGACAGGGGGCTCTACGAGCAGTACTTC
>TRBV7-2|TRBJ1-2|TRBD1|few
CASSLAPGQGAFGYTF
TGTGCCAGCAGCTTAGCGCCAGGACAGGGGGCTTTTGGCTACACCTTC
>TRBV27|TRBJ2-7|-|-
CASSTGPTEQYF
TGTGCCAGCAGCACAGGGCCCACCGAGCAGTACTTC
>TRBV30|TRBJ1-1|TRBD1|-
CAWTDRGLDTEAFF
TGTGCCTGGACGGACAGGGGGCTTGACACTGAAGCTTTCTTT
>TRBV5-4|TRBJ2-3|TRBD2|-
CASSLAGGLGDTQYF
TGTGCCAGCAGCTTGGCGGGAGGGCTTGGAGATACGCAGTATTTT
>TRBV7-9|TRBJ2-7|TRBD1|-
CASSSGRGLFYEQYF
TGTGCCAGCAGCTCCGGCAGGGGGCTGTTCTACGAGCAGTACTTC
>TRBV6-1|TRBJ2-3|-|few
CASSEAGEGTDTQYF
TGTGCCAGCAGTGAAGCAGGGGAAGGGACAGATACGCAGTATTTT
>TRBV6-5|TRBJ1-3|-|few
CASRPQGTGNTIYF
TGTGCCAGCAGACCACAGGGAACTGGAAACACCATATATTTT
>TRBV28|TRBJ2-1|TRBD2|-
CASTTSGIRLNEQFF
TGTGCCAGCACAACTAGCGGGATCCGGCTCAATGAGCAGTTCTTC
>TRBV28|TRBJ1-1|-|-
CASSLTTGTNTEAFF
TGTGCCAGCAGTCTCACAACAGGGACGAACACTGAAGCTTTCTTT
>TRBV5-4|TRBJ2-2|TRBD2|-
CASSVGLAGGTGELFF
TGTGCCAGCAGCGTAGGACTAGCGGGGGGCACCGGGGAGCTGTTTTTT
>TRBV19|TRBJ1-4|-|once
CASSVVGPAGEKLFF
TGTGCCAGTAGCGTCGTCGGTCCAGCAGGTGAAAAACTGTTTTTT
>TRBV30|TRBJ2-7|TRBD1|-
CAWAGTGGYEQYF
TGTGCCTGGGCCGGGACAGGGGGCTACGAGCAGTACTTC